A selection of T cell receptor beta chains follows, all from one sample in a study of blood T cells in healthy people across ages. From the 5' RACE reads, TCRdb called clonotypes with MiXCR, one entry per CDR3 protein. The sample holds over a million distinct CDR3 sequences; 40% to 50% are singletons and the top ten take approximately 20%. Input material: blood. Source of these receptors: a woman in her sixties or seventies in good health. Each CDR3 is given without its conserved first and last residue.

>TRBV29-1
SGGGANVLT
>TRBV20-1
SAPPQVSYEQY
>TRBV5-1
ASSWSLEYNERF
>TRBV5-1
ASSLAVRAGGRVEQF
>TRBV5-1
ASSLFDSHPSETQY
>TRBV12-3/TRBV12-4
ASSSGLALGNEQF
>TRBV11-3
ASSLGPGDNEQF
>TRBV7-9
ASSIPGLPETQY
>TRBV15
ATSMGTGFSFRDEQF
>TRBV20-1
SARRGGAWTDTQY
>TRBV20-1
SAKGLEEASPLH
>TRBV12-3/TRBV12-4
ASSPGQGARSNYGYT
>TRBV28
ATRGSSYNEQF
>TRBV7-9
ASSPPTSGSMSSYNAQF
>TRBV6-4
ASSDDPYSEAF
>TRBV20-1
SARGFGGRSYEQY
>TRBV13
ASSLARTTGYEQY
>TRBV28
ASSRTSGASYEQY
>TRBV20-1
SAAVLGGSGYT
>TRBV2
ASSERGGEKLF
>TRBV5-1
ASSLTFARDGTYEQY
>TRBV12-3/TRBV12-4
ASSLGTGETQY
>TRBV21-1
ASQLADTYEQF
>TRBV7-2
ASSLQGGTYEQY
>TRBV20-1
SAREPMVTQY
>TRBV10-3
AIQTQQGGDYNEQF
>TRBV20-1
SARKREGDNEQF
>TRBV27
ASSRTRTVGEQF
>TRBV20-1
SASGQTETQY
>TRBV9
ASSAAGLAGVGDTQY
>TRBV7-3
ASSLGSSYDSPLH
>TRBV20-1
SARDLGGRQETQY
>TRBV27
ASSLGRGFGELF
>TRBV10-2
ASRQTGYEQY
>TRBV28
ASVPQSPYNEQY
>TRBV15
ATSRVEVSTEAF
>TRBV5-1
ASSFWSGSPSYEQY
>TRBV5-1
ASGGTSSGRATNEQF
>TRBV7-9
ASSWTVEAF
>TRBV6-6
ASSPDRVGGQPQH
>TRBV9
ASSVVVGTDTQY
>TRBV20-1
SATLGETQY
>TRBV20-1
SARDLFLAGGNEQF
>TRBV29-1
SVGGRMNTEAF
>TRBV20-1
SASDTGTAKTQY
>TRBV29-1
GVISGVNVLT
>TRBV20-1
SAPPGTDVVGTQY
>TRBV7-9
ASSPSGSGNEQF
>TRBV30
AWSTGTTSSYEQY
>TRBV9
ASSGPRLAGRETQY
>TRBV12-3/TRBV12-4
ASSLSVGRAFTDTQY
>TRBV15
ATSRGTGISEAF
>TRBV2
ASSERVYGYT